These T cell receptor beta chains were read from a single sample in a study of identical twins. Using its own MiXCR run on the 5' RACE reads, TCRdb lists one record per CDR3 protein. The top ten hold about 12% of the sample, which has some 790,000 distinct CDR3 sequences, about 20% seen once. This sample was shared with a second study, whose subject was T cells expressing NK-cell markers.

The sample taken for sequencing was PBMCs. The origin of the receptors is a woman younger than 35 in good health. CDR3s include the opening cysteine and the closing phenylalanine or tryptophan. A D gene is named only where the DNA matches it firmly. Not all rows give a size; the values are once, few, many and, for expanded clones, a class.

abundance	d_gene	v_gene	j_gene	CDR3aa	CDR3nt
-	TRBD2	TRBV20-1	TRBJ2-7	CSATNRTSGRYEQYF	TGCAGTGCGACAAACCGGACTAGCGGGAGGTACGAGCAGTACTTC
few	-	TRBV7-9	TRBJ2-1	CASSLARESFF	TGTGCCAGCAGCTTAGCCAGGGAAAGCTTCTTC
-	-	TRBV7-9	TRBJ2-4	CASSRGQLGTKNIQYF	TGTGCCAGCAGCCGAGGACAATTGGGAACCAAAAACATTCAGTACTTC
-	-	TRBV28	TRBJ2-3	CASSLEVSTDISDTQYF	TGTGCCAGCAGTTTAGAGGTCAGCACGGATATCTCAGATACGCAGTATTTT
-	TRBD2	TRBV5-1	TRBJ2-5	CASSLDRQRGQETQYF	TGCGCCAGCAGCTTGGATCGCCAGCGGGGCCAAGAGACCCAGTACTTC
few	TRBD1	TRBV12-3/TRBV12-4	TRBJ1-2	CASSSTTGPNYGYTF	TGTGCCAGCAGTTCGACGACAGGGCCAAACTATGGCTACACCTTC
-	-	TRBV14	TRBJ2-2	CASSQGALYTGELFF	TGTGCCAGCAGCCAAGGAGCTCTCTACACCGGGGAGCTGTTTTTT
-	-	TRBV9	TRBJ2-7	CASSVSSNRGPSEQYF	TGTGCCAGCAGCGTAAGTAGTAACCGGGGGCCAAGCGAGCAGTACTTC
-	-	TRBV6-1	TRBJ2-1	CASTEGRPYNEQFF	TGTGCCAGCACCGAGGGGCGCCCCTACAATGAGCAGTTCTTC
-	TRBD2	TRBV29-1	TRBJ2-7	CSVDVAGGEEQYF	TGCAGCGTTGACGTAGCGGGAGGTGAAGAGCAGTACTTC
few	-	TRBV15	TRBJ2-5	CATSGQGGRTQYF	TGTGCCACCAGCGGCCAGGGGGGCCGGACCCAGTACTTC
few	-	TRBV7-9	TRBJ2-3	CASSLLLTDTQYF	TGTGCCAGCAGCTTATTATTGACAGATACGCAGTATTTT
once	-	TRBV19	TRBJ1-2	CATSGTRVGYTF	TGTGCCACTTCTGGGACGCGCGTTGGCTACACCTTC
-	TRBD2	TRBV15	TRBJ2-7	CATSRDSSGGGYEQYF	TGTGCCACCAGCAGAGATAGCAGCGGGGGTGGCTACGAGCAGTACTTC
few	-	TRBV7-8	TRBJ1-4	CASSFGGVGKLFF	TGTGCCAGCAGCTTCGGTGGAGTTGGAAAACTGTTTTTT
few	-	TRBV12-5	TRBJ2-3	CASGLMRVSDTQYF	TGTGCTAGTGGTTTGATGAGGGTTTCAGATACGCAGTATTTT
-	-	TRBV15	TRBJ2-1	CATSRGKGLLSSSYNEQFF	TGTGCCACCAGCAGAGGGAAGGGACTCCTATCGAGCTCCTACAATGAGCAGTTCTTC
-	-	TRBV9	TRBJ2-5	CASSVGWGGQETQYF	TGTGCCAGCAGCGTAGGGTGGGGAGGCCAAGAGACCCAGTACTTC
-	-	TRBV4-1	TRBJ2-1	CASSQLLVSEQFF	TGCGCCAGCAGCCAACTACTAGTTAGTGAGCAGTTCTTC
-	TRBD2	TRBV6-2/TRBV6-3	TRBJ2-1	CASSYPRSSGVYNEQFF	TGTGCCAGCAGTTACCCCCGCTCTAGCGGCGTCTACAATGAGCAGTTCTTC
-	-	TRBV6-5	TRBJ2-7	CASSYSLVWSYEQYF	TGTGCCAGCAGTTACTCGTTAGTGTGGTCCTACGAGCAGTACTTC
few	-	TRBV5-1	TRBJ1-1	CASSWKGLNTEAFF	TGCGCCAGCAGTTGGAAGGGGCTGAACACTGAAGCTTTCTTT
-	-	TRBV12-3/TRBV12-4	TRBJ1-5	CASLGQSNQPQHF	TGTGCCAGCCTCGGGCAGAGCAATCAGCCCCAGCATTTT
few	TRBD1	TRBV7-9	TRBJ2-1	CASSLAAGTAYNEQFF	TGTGCCAGCAGCTTAGCAGCCGGGACAGCATACAATGAGCAGTTCTTC
-	TRBD2	TRBV5-5	TRBJ2-1	CASSPLAGASYNEQFF	TGTGCCAGCAGCCCCCTAGCGGGAGCGTCCTACAATGAGCAGTTCTTC
few	TRBD1	TRBV29-1	TRBJ1-2	CSVGQNYGYTF	TGCAGCGTGGGACAGAACTATGGCTACACCTTC
-	TRBD2	TRBV5-1	TRBJ2-1	CASSPIAGATNEQFF	TGCGCCAGCAGCCCCATAGCGGGGGCGACCAATGAGCAGTTCTTC
-	TRBD2	TRBV20-1	TRBJ2-3	CIARTSRYSTDTQYF	TGCATTGCTAGGACTAGCCGTTATAGCACAGATACGCAGTATTTT
-	TRBD2	TRBV6-2/TRBV6-3	TRBJ2-1	CASSKHTSGLDNEQFF	TGTGCCAGCAGCAAACACACTAGCGGACTAGACAATGAGCAGTTCTTC
few	TRBD2	TRBV9	TRBJ2-1	CASSVASGRGYNEQFF	TGTGCCAGCAGCGTGGCTAGCGGGAGAGGGTACAATGAGCAGTTCTTC
-	TRBD2	TRBV7-2	TRBJ2-1	CASSLANGASGSYNEQFF	TGTGCCAGCAGCTTAGCGAACGGGGCTAGCGGGTCCTACAATGAGCAGTTCTTC
few	-	TRBV20-1	TRBJ1-5	CSARDPTSLQPQHF	TGCAGTGCTAGAGATCCGACCAGCCTGCAGCCCCAGCATTTT
-	TRBD2	TRBV20-1	TRBJ2-7	CSATSGGRGEQYF	TGCAGTGCAACTAGCGGGGGACGGGGGGAGCAGTACTTC
-	TRBD1	TRBV7-9	TRBJ2-3	CASSENRGRDTQYF	TGTGCCAGCAGCGAAAACAGGGGTCGAGATACGCAGTATTTT
few	TRBD2	TRBV11-2	TRBJ2-5	CASSWGLAGEQETQYF	TGTGCCAGCAGCTGGGGACTAGCGGGGGAACAAGAGACCCAGTACTTC
-	-	TRBV7-2	TRBJ1-1	CASSSTRDTEAFF	TGTGCCAGCAGCTCGACGAGGGACACTGAAGCTTTCTTT
-	-	TRBV5-1	TRBJ2-7	CASSRGPAYEQYF	TGCGCCAGCAGCCGTGGACCAGCCTACGAGCAGTACTTC
-	-	TRBV7-9	TRBJ1-5	CASSTIYSNQPQHF	TGTGCCAGCAGCACGATTTATAGCAATCAGCCCCAGCATTTT
-	-	TRBV12-3/TRBV12-4	TRBJ2-5	CASRTIGETQYF	TGTGCCAGCAGGACCATAGGGGAGACCCAGTACTTC
many	-	TRBV10-3	TRBJ2-7	CAIRDDRDLLNEQYF	TGTGCCATCAGAGACGATAGGGACCTGCTGAACGAGCAGTACTTC
-	TRBD1	TRBV7-2	TRBJ1-5	CASSPGGPLHF	TGTGCCAGCAGCCCAGGGGGACCACTGCATTTT
many	-	TRBV5-1	TRBJ1-2	CASSWTENYGYTF	TGCGCCAGCAGCTGGACAGAGAACTATGGCTACACCTTC
-	-	TRBV5-6	TRBJ2-2	CASSLGGGPGGELFF	TGTGCCAGCAGCTTGGGCGGGGGCCCTGGCGGGGAGCTGTTTTTT
-	TRBD2	TRBV27	TRBJ2-5	CASSFETSAETQYF	TGTGCCAGCAGTTTTGAGACTAGCGCGGAGACCCAGTACTTC
-	-	TRBV6-2/TRBV6-3	TRBJ2-1	CASRGPLLNEQFF	TGTGCCAGCCGGGGACCGCTTCTTAATGAGCAGTTCTTC